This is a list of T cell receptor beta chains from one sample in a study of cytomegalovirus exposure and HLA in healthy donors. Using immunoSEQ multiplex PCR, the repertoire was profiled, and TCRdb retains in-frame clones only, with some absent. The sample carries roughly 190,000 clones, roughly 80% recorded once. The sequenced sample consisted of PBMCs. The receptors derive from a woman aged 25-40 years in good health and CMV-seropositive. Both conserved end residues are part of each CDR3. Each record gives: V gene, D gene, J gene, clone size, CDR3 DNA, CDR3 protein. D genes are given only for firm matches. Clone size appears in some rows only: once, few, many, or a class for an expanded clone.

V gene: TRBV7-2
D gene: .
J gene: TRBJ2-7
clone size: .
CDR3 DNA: TGTGCCAGCAGGGAGGAGCGCAGCGAGCAGTACTTC
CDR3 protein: CASREERSEQYF

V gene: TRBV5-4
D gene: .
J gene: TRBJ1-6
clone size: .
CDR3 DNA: TGTGCCAGCAGCTTGGCCCGGGAGTCGCATTCACCCCTCCACTTT
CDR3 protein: CASSLARESHSPLHF

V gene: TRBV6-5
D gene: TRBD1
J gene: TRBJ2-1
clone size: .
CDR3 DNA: TGTGCCAGCAGTCGGGACAGGGGGCGATACAATGAGCAGTTCTTC
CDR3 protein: CASSRDRGRYNEQFF

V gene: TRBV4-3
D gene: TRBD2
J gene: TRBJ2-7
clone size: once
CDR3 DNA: TGCGCCAGCAGCCAAGATTCGGGCGGGGGAAACTTTTACGAGCAGTACTTC
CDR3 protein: CASSQDSGGGNFYEQYF

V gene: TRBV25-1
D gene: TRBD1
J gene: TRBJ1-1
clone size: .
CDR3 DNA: TGTGCCAGCAGTGCCCTAGGGACAGGGGGCACTGAAGCTTTCTTT
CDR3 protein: CASSALGTGGTEAFF

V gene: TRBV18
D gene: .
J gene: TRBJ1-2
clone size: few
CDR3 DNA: TGTGCCAGCTCACCGGGCACAGGGAACTATGGCTACACCTTC
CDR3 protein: CASSPGTGNYGYTF

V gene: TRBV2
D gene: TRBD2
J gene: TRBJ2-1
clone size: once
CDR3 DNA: TGTGCCAGCAGTGAACGGACTAGCGGGGAGTTCTTC
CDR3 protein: CASSERTSGEFF

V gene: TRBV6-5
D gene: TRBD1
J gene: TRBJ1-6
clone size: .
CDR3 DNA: TGTGCCAGCAGTTACGAGACAGGGAGGTCTTCACCCCTCCACTTT
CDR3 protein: CASSYETGRSSPLHF

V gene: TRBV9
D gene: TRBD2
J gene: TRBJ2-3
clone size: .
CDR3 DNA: TGTGCCAGCAGCGCGGGACTAGCGGTGAGCACAGATACGCAGTATTTT
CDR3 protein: CASSAGLAVSTDTQYF

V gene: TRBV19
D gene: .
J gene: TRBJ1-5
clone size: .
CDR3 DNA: TGTGCCAGTAGTCCGACAGGAGGCGGTCAGCCCCAGCATTTT
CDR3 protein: CASSPTGGGQPQHF

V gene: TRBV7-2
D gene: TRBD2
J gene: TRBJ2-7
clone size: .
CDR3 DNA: TGTGCCAGCAGCTTATTAGCGGGGGGGCCTGCCGAGCAGTACTTC
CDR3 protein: CASSLLAGGPAEQYF

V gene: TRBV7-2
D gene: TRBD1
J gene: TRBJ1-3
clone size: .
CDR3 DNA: TGTGCCAGCAGCCCGATAGGGACAGTCTCTGGAAACACCATATATTTT
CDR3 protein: CASSPIGTVSGNTIYF

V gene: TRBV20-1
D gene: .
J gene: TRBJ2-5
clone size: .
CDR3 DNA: TGCAGTGCTAGTGCGAAAGAGACCCAGTACTTC
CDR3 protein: CSASAKETQYF

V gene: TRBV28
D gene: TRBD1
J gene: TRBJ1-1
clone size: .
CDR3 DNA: TGTGCCAGCAGTTTAATAGGGGGCGGGCGGGCTTTCTTT
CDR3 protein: CASSLIGGGRAFF

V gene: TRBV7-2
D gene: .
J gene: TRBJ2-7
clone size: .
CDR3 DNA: TGTGCCAGCAGCTTCCCCCGGGAACCTTTCTACGAGCAGTACTTC
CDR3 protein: CASSFPREPFYEQYF

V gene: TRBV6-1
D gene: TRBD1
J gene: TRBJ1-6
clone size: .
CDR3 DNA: TGTGCCAGCACAGGGACAGTTAATTCACCCCTCCACTTT
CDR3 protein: CASTGTVNSPLHF

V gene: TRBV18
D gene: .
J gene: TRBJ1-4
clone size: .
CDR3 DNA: TGTGCCAGCTCCTTTACGGTTATCGAAAAACTGTTTTTT
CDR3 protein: CASSFTVIEKLFF

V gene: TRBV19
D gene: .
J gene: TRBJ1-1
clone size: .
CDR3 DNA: TGTGCCAGTAGTATTTTCCCAAACACTGAAGCTTTCTTT
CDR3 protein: CASSIFPNTEAFF

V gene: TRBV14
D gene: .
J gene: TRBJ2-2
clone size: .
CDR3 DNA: TGTGCCAGCAGCCAAGGGGGACTGCGGCGGGGCGGGGAGCTGTTTTTT
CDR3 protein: CASSQGGLRRGGELFF

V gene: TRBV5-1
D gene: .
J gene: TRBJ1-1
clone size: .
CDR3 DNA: TGCGCCAGCTCCGACGGGGGGAACACTGAAGCTTTCTTT
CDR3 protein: CASSDGGNTEAFF

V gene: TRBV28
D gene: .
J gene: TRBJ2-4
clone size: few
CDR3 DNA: TGTGCCAGCAGTATCCGGGGTACTAGGCTGGGCAAAAACATTCAGTACTTC
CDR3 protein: CASSIRGTRLGKNIQYF

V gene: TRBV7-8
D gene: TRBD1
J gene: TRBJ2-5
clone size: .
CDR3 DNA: TGTGCCAGCAGCTTAGGGAAAGGACAGGGGCTAACGGAGACCCAGTACTTC
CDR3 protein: CASSLGKGQGLTETQYF

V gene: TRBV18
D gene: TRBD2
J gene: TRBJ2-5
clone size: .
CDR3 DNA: TGTGCCAGCTCACCCCTGAGCGGGGGGGCGATGGAGACCCAGTACTTC
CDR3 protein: CASSPLSGGAMETQYF

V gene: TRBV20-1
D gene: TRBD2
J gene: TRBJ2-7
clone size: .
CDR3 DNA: TGCAGTGCCCAGGGAGGGCTCGAGCAGTACTTC
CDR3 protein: CSAQGGLEQYF

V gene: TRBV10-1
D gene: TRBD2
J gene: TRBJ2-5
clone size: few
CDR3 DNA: TGCGCCAGCAGTTTCGGGACTAGCGGGAGAGAGACCCAGTACTTC
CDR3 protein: CASSFGTSGRETQYF

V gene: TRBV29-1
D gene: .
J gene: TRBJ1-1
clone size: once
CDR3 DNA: TGCAGCGTTGGGCGACGGGAGGAAGCTTTCTTT
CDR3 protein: CSVGRREEAFF

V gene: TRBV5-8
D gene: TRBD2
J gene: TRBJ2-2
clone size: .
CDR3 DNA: TGTGCCAGCAGCTTGCCCTGGACTAGCGGGAGAATCACCGGGGAGCTGTTTTTT
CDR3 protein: CASSLPWTSGRITGELFF

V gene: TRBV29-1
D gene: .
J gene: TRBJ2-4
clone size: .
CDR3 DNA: TGCAGCGTTGTACCAGGAGCCAAAAACATTCAGTACTTC
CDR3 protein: CSVVPGAKNIQYF

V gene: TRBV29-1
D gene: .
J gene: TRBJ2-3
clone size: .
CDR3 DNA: TGCAGCGCCCAGCGTGGATCCACAGATACGCAGTATTTT
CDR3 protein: CSAQRGSTDTQYF

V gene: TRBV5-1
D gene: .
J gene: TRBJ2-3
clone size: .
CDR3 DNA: TGCGCCAGCAGAGATACAGGACACTATAGCACAGATACGCAGTATTTT
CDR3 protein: CASRDTGHYSTDTQYF

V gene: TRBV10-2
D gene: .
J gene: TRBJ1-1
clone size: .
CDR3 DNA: TGCGCCAGCAGTGCGGGTCTTCAAGCTTTCTTT
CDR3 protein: CASSAGLQAFF

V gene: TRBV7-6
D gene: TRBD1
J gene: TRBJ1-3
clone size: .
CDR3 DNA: TGTGCCAGCACCTCGATGACAGGGGGGGATGGAAACACCATATATTTT
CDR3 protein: CASTSMTGGDGNTIYF

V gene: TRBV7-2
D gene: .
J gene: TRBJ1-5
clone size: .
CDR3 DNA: TGTGCCAGCAGCTCCGGGACATATAATCAGCCCCAGCATTTT
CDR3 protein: CASSSGTYNQPQHF

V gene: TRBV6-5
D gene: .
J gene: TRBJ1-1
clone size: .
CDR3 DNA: TGTGCCAGCAGCCGGGGGTACGGCACTGAAGCTTTCTTT
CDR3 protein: CASSRGYGTEAFF

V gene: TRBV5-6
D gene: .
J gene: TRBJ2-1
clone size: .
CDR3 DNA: TGTGCCAGCAGCTTTTCGGAGGGTGAGCAGTTCTTC
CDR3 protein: CASSFSEGEQFF

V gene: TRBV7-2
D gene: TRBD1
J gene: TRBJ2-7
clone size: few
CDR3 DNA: TGTGCCAGCAGCTTCTTGGACAGGGCTGGCGAGCAGTACTTC
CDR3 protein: CASSFLDRAGEQYF

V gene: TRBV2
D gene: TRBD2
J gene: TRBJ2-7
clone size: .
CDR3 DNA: TGTGCCAGCAGTGAAGTGGGGACTAGCGGGCTTTTGTACGAGCAGTACTTC
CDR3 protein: CASSEVGTSGLLYEQYF

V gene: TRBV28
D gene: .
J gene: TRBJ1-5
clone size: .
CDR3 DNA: TGTGCCAGCAGTCCCTCGACAAAGGGCAATCAGCCCCAGCATTTT
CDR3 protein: CASSPSTKGNQPQHF

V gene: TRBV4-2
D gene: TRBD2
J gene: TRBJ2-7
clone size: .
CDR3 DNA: TGTGCCAGCAGCCAGACTAGCGGGATTTCCTACGAGCAGTACTTC
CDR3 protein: CASSQTSGISYEQYF

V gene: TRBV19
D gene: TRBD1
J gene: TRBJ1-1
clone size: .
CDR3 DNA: TGTGCCAGTACGACAGGGGGTTTCAACACTGAAGCTTTCTTT
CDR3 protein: CASTTGGFNTEAFF

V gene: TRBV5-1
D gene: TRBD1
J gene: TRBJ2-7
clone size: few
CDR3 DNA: TGCGCCAGCAGCTTGGTAGGGACAGCCTTCTACGAGCAGTACTTC
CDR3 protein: CASSLVGTAFYEQYF

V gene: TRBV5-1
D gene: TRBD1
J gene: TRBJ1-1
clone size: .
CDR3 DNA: TGCGCCAGCAGCTTGTCACAGGGGGCGGGTGAAGCTTTCTTT
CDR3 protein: CASSLSQGAGEAFF

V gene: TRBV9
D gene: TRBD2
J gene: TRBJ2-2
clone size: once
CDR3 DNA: TGTGCCAGCAGCGTAGATGAGGGGAGGGGAACCGGGGAGCTGTTTTTT
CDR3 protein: CASSVDEGRGTGELFF

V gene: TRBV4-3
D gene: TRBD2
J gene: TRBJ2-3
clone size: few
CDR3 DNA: TGCGCCAGCAGCCACCCCTCGGCCGGGACTAGCGAACAGATAACAGAAGATACGCAGTATTTT
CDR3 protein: CASSHPSAGTSEQITEDTQYF

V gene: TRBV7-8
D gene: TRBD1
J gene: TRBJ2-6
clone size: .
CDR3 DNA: TGTGCCAGCAGCCTAAGGACAGGGCTGGGGTCTGGGGCCAACGTCCTGACTTTC
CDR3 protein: CASSLRTGLGSGANVLTF

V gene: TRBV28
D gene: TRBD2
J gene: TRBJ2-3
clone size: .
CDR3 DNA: TGTGCCAGCAGTTCACCCCCTAGCGGGGACAACACAGATACGCAGTATTTT
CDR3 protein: CASSSPPSGDNTDTQYF

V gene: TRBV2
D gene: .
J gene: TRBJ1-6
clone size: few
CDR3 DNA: TGTGCCAGCACCATCCGTGGGGCCCGGGATAATTCACCCCTCCACTTT
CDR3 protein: CASTIRGARDNSPLHF

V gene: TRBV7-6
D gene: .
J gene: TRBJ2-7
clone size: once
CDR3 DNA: TGTGCCAGCAGCCGGGAGAGGTCCTACGAGCAGTACTTC
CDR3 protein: CASSRERSYEQYF

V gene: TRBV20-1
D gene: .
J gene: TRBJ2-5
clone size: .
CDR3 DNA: TGCAGTGCTAGCAGGCAAGAGACCCAGTACTTC
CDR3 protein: CSASRQETQYF

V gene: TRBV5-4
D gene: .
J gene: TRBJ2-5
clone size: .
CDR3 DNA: TGTGCCAGCAGCTTGTGGGCGGGGGAGACCCAGTACTTC
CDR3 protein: CASSLWAGETQYF

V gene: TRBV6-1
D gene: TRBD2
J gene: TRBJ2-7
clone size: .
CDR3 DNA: TGTGCCAGCAGCCTAGCGGGAGGTCCCTACGAGCAGTACTTC
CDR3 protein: CASSLAGGPYEQYF

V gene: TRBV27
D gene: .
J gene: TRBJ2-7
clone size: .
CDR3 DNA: TGTGCCAGCAAGCTCACCAACAGGGTACGGTACTACGAGCAGTACTTC
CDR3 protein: CASKLTNRVRYYEQYF

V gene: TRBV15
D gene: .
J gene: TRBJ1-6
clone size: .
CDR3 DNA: TGTGCCACCAGCAGAGATCTTTGGGAGAGTTCACCCCTCCACTTT
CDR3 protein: CATSRDLWESSPLHF

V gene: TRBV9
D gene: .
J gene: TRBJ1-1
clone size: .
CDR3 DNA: TGTGCCAGCAGCGGGACACCCGAGAACACTGAAGCTTTCTTT
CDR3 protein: CASSGTPENTEAFF

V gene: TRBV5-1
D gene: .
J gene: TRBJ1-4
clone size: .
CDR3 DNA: TGCGCCAGCAGCCCAGGGGCAGGGGAAAAACTGTTTTTT
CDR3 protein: CASSPGAGEKLFF